This T cell receptor (beta chain) appears in the sequencing data of a study of blood T cell repertoires in COVID-19 (dated by TCRdb to between 2020 and 2021). About the study as a whole: Samples from collaborators originated in the United States, Italy and Spain and spanned both the acute and convalescent phases of COVID-19. The prospective study material was composed of cDNA or gDNA derived from T cells, B-cell-depleted T cells, or PBMCs. The dataset comprised deeply sampled blood TCRbeta repertoires from subjects exposed to, actively infected with, or recovered from COVID-19. The repertoires were made available in a free public database intended to serve as a resource for research on the immune response to SARS-CoV-2. Samples were obtained from the ongoing ImmuneRACE study (first 160 participants) and from some 1,200 subjects provided by 6 global collaborators. A de-identified subject ID, COVID-19 status, age in years and sex were almost always included in the sample metadata. Where HLA class I and class II types were available, the types were taken from metadata supplied by the sample provider, not from assay-based typing.

Notes on this clone: Which antigen it targets is not known. The junction does not match germline at one end; this may be a read error.

Participants in the prospective study were enrolled through a virtual design, were aged roughly 18 to 95 years, and lived in about 25 United States geographic areas. Cohort assignment in the prospective study relied on participant-reported clinical history from a screening survey and a study questionnaire. ImmuneRACE Cohort 3 recovered participants were defined by two consecutive negative NP/OP PCR tests, healthcare professional clearance, or symptom resolution. Mobile phlebotomists in the prospective study collected whole blood, serum and a nasopharyngeal or oropharyngeal swab from every participant. Additional blood draws and questionnaires over an approximately 2-month period could optionally be provided by prospective study participants. Before DNA extraction, prospective study blood samples were shipped either frozen or at room temperature. The paper's findings and limits, for the study overall: The quantity of clinical and demographic metadata differed by source and by participant and was supplied without curation.

TCRbeta CDR3 regions were amplified from genomic DNA by means of the immunoSEQ Assay, a bias-controlled multiplex PCR. The paper's data handling went like this. The number of nucleated cells in each sample was estimated from the amplification of reference gene primers within the assay. To quantify the absolute abundance of each unique TCRbeta CDR3 rearrangement, sequence reads were collapsed and filtered. Productive Simpson clonality was computed per sample as the square root of Simpson's diversity index over productive rearrangements. In its TCRdb copy, this immuneACCESS table keeps in-frame sequences only and misses some clones. Where compared with another copy, unresolved V genes explain less than half of these, and the others have no known cause. V and J calls plus clone size are reproduced from that table; the DNA served to infer D and trimming. Recorded for this sample are 200,000 to 250,000 clones; 75% to 95% of them occurred a single time. Approximately 2% of the sample lies in the top ten.

From the cysteine through the phenylalanine, the CDR3 covers 14 amino acids. Only the CDR3 region is kept as DNA, spanning 42 bases read in frame from base 1. The germline V gene (reference sequence) yields LNHDA for CDR1 and SQIVND for CDR2. Input material: PBMCs or T cells enriched from blood (not recorded which). The TCR sequence derives from a woman aged 18-29 years who had recovered from COVID-19. Recombination linked TRBV19 to TRBJ1-1; the D gene is perhaps TRBD1, from 6 matching bases. The CDR3 region reads CASSVDRWNTEAFF. The sequenced DNA is TGTGCCAGTAGTGTAGACAGGTGGAACACTGAAGCTTTCTTT.